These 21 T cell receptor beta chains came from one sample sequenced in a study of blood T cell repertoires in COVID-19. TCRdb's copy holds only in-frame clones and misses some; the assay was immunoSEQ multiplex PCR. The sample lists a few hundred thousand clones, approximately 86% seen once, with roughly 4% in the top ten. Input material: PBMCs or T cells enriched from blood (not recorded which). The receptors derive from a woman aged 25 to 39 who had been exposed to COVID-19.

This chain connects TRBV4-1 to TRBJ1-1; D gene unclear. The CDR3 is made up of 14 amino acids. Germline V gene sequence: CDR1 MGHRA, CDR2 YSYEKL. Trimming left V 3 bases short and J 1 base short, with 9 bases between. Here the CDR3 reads CASSHQTGNTEAFF. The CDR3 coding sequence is TGCGCCAGCAGCCACCAGACGGGGAACACTGAAGCTTTCTTT.

This chain's CDR3 is CASSQTRVLNNEQFF. CDR3 coding DNA: TGTGCCAGCAGCCAGACTCGCGTACTAAACAATGAGCAGTTCTTC. This chain uses TRBV3-1 (or the pseudogene TRBV3-2) with TRBJ2-1; D not certain. V lost 3 bases to trimming and J lost 5 bases, with 14 bases between them. CDR1 is LGHDT, CDR2 YNNKEL, per germline (reference sequence). The CDR3 runs 15 residues.

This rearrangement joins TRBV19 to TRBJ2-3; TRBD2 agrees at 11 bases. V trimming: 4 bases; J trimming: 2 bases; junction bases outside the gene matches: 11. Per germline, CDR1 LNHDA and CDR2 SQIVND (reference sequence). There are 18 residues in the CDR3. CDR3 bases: TGTGCCAGTAGTACTAGCGGGGGGAGTATCCCCCCCACAGATACGCAGTATTTT. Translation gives CASSTSGGSIPPTDTQYF.

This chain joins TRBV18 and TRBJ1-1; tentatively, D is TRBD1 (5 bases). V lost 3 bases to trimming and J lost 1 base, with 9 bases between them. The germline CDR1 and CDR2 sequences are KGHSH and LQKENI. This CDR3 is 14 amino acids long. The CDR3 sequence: CASSPQGGNTEAFF. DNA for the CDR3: TGTGCCAGCTCACCCCAGGGTGGGAACACTGAAGCTTTCTTT.

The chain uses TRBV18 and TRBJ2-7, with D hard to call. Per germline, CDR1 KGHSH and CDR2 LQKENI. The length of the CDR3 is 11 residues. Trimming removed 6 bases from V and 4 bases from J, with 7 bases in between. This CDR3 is CASSRRYEQYF. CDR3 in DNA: TGTGCCAGCTCCCGCCGGTACGAGCAGTACTTC.

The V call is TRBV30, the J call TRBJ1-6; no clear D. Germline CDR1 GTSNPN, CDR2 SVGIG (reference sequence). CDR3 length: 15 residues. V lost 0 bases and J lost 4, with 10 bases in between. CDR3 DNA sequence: TGTGCCTGGAGTGTAAGCGGGTTGTATAATTCACCCCTCCACTTT. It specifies CAWSVSGLYNSPLHF.

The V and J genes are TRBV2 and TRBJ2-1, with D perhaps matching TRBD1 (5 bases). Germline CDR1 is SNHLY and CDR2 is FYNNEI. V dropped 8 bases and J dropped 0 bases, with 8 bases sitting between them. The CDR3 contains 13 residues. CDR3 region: CASQQGSYNEQFF. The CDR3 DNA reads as TGTGCCAGCCAGCAGGGCTCCTACAATGAGCAGTTCTTC.

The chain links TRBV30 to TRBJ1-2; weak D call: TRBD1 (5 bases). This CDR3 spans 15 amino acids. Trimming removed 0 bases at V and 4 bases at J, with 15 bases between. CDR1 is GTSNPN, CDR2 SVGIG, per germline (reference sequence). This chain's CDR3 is CAWSVSGQGGYGYTF. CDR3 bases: TGTGCCTGGAGTGTATCTGGCCAGGGCGGCTATGGCTACACCTTC. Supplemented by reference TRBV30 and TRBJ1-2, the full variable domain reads SQTIHQWPATLVQPVGSPLSLECTVEGTSNPNLYWYRQAAGRGLQLLFYSVGIGQISSEVPQNLSASRPQDRQFILSSKKLLLSDSGFYLCAWSVSGQGGYGYTFGSGTRLTVV.

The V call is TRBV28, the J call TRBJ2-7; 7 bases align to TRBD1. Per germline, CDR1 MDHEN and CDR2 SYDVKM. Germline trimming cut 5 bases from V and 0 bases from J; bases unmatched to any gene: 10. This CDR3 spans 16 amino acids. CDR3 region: CASSRFGQVHSYEQYF. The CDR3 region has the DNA TGTGCCAGCAGTCGATTTGGACAGGTCCACTCCTACGAGCAGTACTTC. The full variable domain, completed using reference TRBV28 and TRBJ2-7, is DVKVTQSSRYLVKRTGEKVFLECVQDMDHENMFWYRQDPGLGLRLIYFSYDVKMKEKGDIPEGYSVSREKKERFSLILESASTNQTSMYLCASSRFGQVHSYEQYFGPGTRLTVT.

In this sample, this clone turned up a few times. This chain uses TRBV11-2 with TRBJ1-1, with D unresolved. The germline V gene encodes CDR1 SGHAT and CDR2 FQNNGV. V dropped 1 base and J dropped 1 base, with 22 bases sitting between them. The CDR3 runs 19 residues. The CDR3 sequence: CASSLGFRPKTEGNTEAFF. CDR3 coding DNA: TGTGCCAGCAGCTTAGGATTCAGACCGAAAACCGAGGGGAACACTGAAGCTTTCTTT.

In nucleotides, the CDR3 is TGTGCCAGCAGTTTATCCGCAGGGGAAGAAGCTAACTATGGCTACACCTTC. Protein: CASSLSAGEEANYGYTF. V gene TRBV27 combines with J gene TRBJ1-2; D perhaps matches TRBD1 (6 bases). Germline CDR1 MNHEY, CDR2 SMNVEV (reference sequence). This CDR3 is built from 17 residues. V lost 0 bases to trimming and J lost 0 bases, with 14 bases between them.

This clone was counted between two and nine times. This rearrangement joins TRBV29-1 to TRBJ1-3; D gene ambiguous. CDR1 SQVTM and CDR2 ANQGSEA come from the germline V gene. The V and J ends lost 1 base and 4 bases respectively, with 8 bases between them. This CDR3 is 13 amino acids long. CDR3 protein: CSVEGVGGNTIYF. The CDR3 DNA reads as TGCAGCGTTGAAGGAGTCGGGGGAAACACCATATATTTT.

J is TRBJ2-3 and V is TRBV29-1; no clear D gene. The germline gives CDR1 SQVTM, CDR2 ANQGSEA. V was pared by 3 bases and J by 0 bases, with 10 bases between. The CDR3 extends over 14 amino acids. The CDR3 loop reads CSVELVSSTDTQYF. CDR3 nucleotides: TGCAGCGTTGAGCTAGTATCTAGCACAGATACGCAGTATTTT.

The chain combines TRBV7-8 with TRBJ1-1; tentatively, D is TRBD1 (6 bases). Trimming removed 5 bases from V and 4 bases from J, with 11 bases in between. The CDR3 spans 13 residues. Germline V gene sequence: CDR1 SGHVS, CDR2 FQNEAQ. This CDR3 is CASSPTRGTEAFF. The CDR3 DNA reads TGTGCCAGCAGCCCCACCAGGGGCACTGAAGCTTTCTTT.

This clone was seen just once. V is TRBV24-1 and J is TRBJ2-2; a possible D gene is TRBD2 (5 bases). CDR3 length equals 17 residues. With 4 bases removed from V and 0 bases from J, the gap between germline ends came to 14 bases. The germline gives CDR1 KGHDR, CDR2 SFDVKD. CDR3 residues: CATSDPGLGANTGELFF. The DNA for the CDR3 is TGTGCCACCAGTGACCCCGGACTGGGAGCGAACACCGGGGAGCTGTTTTTT.

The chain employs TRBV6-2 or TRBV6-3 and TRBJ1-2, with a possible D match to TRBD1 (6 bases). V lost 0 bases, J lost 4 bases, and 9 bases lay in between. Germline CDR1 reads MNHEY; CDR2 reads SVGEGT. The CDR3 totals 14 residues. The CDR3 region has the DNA TGTGCCAGCAGTTACTCCGGACAGTTCTATGGCTACACCTTC. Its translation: CASSYSGQFYGYTF.

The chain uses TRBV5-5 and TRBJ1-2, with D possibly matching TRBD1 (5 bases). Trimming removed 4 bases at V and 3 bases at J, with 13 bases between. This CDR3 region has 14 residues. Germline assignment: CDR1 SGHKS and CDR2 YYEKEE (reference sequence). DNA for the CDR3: TGTGCCAGCAGCCTCCCGGGGGAGCACTATGGCTACACCTTC. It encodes CASSLPGEHYGYTF.

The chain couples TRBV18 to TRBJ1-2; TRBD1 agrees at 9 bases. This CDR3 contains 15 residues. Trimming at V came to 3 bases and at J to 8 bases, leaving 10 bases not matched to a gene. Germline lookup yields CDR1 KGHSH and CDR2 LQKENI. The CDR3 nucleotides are TGTGCCAGCTCACCTCCGGACAGGGGAGTGCAAGGCTACACCTTC. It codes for CASSPPDRGVQGYTF.

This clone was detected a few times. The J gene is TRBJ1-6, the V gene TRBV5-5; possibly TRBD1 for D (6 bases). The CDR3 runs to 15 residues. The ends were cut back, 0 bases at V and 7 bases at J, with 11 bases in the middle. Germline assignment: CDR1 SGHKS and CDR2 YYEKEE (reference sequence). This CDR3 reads CASSLETGNNSPLHF. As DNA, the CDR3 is TGTGCCAGCAGCTTGGAAACAGGGAACAATTCACCCCTCCACTTT.

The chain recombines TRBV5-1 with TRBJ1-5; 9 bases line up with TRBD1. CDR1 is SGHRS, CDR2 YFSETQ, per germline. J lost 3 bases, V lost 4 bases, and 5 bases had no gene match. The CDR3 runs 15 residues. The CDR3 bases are TGCGCCAGCAGCCTCACAGGGGGCAACAATCAGCCCCAGCATTTT. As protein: CASSLTGGNNQPQHF. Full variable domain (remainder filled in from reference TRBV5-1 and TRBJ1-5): KAGVTQTPRYLIKTRGQQVTLSCSPISGHRSVSWYQQTPGQGLQFLFEYFSETQRNKGNFPGRFSGRQFSNSRSEMNVSTLELGDSALYLCASSLTGGNNQPQHFGDGTRLSIL.

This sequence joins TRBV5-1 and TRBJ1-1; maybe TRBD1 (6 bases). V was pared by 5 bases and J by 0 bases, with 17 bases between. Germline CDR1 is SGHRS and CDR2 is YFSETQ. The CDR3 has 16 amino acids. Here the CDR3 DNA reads TGCGCCAGCAGAGCAGGGGTGGGGGTTATGAACACTGAAGCTTTCTTT. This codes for CASRAGVGVMNTEAFF.